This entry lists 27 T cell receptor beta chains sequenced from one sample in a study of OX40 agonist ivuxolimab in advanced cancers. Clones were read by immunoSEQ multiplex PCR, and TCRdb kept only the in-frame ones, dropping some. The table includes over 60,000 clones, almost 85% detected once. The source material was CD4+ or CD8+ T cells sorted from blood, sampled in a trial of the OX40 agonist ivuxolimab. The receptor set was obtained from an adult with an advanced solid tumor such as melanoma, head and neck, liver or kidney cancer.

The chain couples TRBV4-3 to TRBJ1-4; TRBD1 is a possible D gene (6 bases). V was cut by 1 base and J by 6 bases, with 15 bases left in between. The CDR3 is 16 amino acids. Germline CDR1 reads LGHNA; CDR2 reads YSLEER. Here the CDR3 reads CASSQVQGGYYEKLFF. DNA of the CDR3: TGCGCCAGCAGCCAAGTACAGGGCGGCTACTATGAAAAACTGTTTTTT.

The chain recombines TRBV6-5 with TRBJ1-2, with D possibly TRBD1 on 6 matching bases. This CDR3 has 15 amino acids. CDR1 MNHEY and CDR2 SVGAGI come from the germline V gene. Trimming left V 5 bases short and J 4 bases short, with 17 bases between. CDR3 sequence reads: CASSLSVRGGYGYTF. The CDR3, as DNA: TGTGCCAGCAGTCTCTCCGTCAGGGGAGGCTATGGCTACACCTTC.

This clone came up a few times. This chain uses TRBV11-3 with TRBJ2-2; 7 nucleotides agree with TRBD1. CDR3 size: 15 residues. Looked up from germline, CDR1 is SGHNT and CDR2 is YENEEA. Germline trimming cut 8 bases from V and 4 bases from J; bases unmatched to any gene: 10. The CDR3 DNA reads TGTGCCAGCGCTCGTCAACAGGGGCCCACCGGGGAGCTGTTTTTT. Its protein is CASARQQGPTGELFF.

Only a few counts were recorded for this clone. The CDR3 loop is CASSENRSNGYTF. The CDR3 bases are TGTGCCAGCAGCGAAAATCGAAGTAATGGCTACACCTTC. The rearrangement joins TRBV2 to TRBJ1-2; no reliable D call. The germline V and J ends were trimmed by 6 bases and 6 bases, with 14 bases remaining between them. The CDR3 has 13 amino acids. The germline V gene has CDR1 SNHLY and CDR2 FYNNEI.

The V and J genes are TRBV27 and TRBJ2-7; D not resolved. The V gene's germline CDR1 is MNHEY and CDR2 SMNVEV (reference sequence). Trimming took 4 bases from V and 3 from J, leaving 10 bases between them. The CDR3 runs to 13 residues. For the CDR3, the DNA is TGTGCCAGCAGTTCGAGTAGGGTCTACGAGCAGTACTTC. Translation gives CASSSSRVYEQYF.

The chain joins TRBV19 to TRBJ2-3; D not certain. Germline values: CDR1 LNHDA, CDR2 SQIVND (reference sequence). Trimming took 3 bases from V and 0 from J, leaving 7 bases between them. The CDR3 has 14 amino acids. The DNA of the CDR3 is TGTGCCAGTAGTATTCTTGGCAGCACAGATACGCAGTATTTT. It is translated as CASSILGSTDTQYF. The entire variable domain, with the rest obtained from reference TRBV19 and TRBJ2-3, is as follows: DGGITQSPKYLFRKEGQNVTLSCEQNLNHDAMYWYRQDPGQGLRLIYYSQIVNDFQKGDIAEGYSVSREKKESFPLTVTSAQKNPTAFYLCASSILGSTDTQYFGPGTRLTVL.

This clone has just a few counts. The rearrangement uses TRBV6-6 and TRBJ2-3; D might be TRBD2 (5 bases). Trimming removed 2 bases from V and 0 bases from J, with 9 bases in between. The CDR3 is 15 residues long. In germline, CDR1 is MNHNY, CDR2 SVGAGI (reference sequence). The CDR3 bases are TGTGCCAGCAGTTACCTCGGGGTTAGCACAGATACGCAGTATTTT. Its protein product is CASSYLGVSTDTQYF.

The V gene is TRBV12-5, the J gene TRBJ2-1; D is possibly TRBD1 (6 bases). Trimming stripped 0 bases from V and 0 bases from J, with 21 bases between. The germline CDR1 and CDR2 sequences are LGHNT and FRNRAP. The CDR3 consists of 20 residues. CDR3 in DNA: TGTGCTAGTGGTTTGGTAGGGAGATGGGACACGCAGAGCTCCTACAATGAGCAGTTCTTC. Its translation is CASGLVGRWDTQSSYNEQFF.

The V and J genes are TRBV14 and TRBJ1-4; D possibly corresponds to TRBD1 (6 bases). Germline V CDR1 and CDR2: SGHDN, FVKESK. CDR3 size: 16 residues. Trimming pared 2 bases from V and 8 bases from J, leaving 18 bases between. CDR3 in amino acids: CASSQRHFRGNEKLFF. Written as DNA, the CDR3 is TGTGCCAGCAGCCAACGACATTTCAGGGGAAACGAAAAACTGTTTTTT.

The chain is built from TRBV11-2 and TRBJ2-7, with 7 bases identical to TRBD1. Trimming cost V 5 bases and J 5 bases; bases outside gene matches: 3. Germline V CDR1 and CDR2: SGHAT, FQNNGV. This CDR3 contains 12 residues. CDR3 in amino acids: CASSVDRDEQYF. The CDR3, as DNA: TGTGCCAGCAGCGTCGACAGGGACGAGCAGTACTTC.

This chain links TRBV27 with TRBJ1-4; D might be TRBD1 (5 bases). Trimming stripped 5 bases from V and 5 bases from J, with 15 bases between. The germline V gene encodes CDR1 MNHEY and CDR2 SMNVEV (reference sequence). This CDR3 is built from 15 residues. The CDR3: CASSPRQRFNEKLFF. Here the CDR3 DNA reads TGTGCCAGCAGTCCCCGACAGAGATTCAATGAAAAACTGTTTTTT.

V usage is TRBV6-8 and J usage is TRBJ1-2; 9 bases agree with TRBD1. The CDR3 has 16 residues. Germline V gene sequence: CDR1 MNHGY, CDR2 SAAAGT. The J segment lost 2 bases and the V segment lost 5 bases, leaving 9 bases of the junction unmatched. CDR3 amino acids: CASSLPGQGVNYGYTF. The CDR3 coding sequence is TGTGCCAGCAGTCTTCCGGGACAGGGAGTAAACTATGGCTACACCTTC.

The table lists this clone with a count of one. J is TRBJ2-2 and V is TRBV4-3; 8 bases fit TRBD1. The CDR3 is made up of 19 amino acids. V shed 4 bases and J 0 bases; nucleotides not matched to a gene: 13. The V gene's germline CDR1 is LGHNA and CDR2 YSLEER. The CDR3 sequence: CASSPRGHIADPNTGELFF. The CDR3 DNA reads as TGCGCCAGCAGCCCCAGGGGGCACATAGCGGACCCGAACACCGGGGAGCTGTTTTTT.

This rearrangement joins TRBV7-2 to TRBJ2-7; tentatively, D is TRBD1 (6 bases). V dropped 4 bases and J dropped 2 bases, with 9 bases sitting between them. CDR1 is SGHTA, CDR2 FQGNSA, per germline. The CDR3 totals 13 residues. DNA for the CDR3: TGTGCCAGCAGCTACAGGGACACCTACGAGCAGTACTTC. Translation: CASSYRDTYEQYF.

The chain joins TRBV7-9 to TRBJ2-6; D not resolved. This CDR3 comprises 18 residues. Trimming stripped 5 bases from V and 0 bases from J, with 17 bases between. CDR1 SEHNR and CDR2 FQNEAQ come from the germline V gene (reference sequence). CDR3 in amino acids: CASSLYPNPRSGANVLTF. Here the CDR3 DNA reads TGTGCCAGCAGCCTTTACCCAAACCCCCGCTCTGGGGCCAACGTCCTGACTTTC.

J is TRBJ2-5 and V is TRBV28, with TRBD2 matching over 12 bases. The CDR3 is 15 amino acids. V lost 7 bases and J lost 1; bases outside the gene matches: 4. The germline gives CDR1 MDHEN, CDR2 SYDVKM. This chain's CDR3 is CASKEGLAGQETQYF. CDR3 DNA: TGTGCCAGCAAAGAGGGACTAGCGGGCCAAGAGACCCAGTACTTC.

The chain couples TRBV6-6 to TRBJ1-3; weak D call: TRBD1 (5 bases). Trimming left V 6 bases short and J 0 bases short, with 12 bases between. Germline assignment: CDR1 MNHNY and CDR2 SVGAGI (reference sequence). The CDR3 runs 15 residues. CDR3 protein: CASSQRGSSGNTIYF. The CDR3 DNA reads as TGTGCCAGCAGCCAAAGGGGCTCCTCTGGAAACACCATATATTTT.

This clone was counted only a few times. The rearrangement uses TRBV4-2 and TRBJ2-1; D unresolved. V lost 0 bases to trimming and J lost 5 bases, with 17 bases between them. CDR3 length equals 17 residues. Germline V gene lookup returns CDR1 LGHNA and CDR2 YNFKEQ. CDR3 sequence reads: CASSQEASSYYDNEQFF. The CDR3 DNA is TGTGCCAGCAGCCAAGAGGCGAGCAGCTATTATGACAATGAGCAGTTCTTC.

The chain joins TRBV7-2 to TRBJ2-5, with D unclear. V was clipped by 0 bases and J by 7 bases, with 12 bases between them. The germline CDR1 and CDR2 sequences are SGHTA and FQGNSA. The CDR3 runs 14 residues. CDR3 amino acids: CASSLAQGRGTQYF. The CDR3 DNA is TGTGCCAGCAGCTTAGCGCAAGGTCGAGGGACCCAGTACTTC.

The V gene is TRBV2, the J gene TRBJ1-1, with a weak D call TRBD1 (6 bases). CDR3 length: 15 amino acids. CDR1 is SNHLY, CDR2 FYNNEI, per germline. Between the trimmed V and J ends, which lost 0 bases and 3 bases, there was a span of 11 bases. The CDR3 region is CASSEAKGGDTEAFF. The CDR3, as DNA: TGTGCCAGCAGTGAAGCAAAGGGGGGAGACACTGAAGCTTTCTTT. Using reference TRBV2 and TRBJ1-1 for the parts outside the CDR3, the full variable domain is EPEVTQTPSHQVTQMGQEVILRCVPISNHLYFYWYRQILGQKVEFLVSFYNNEISEKSEIFDDQFSVERPDGSNFTLKIRSTKLEDSAMYFCASSEAKGGDTEAFFGQGTRLTVV.

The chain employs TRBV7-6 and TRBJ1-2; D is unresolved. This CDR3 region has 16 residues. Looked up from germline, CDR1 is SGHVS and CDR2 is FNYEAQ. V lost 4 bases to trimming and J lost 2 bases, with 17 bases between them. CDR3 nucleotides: TGTGCCAGCAGCTCACTCCGAATGGGGTCGAACTATGGCTACACCTTC. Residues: CASSSLRMGSNYGYTF.

For the CDR3, the DNA is TGTGCCAGCAGCTTAGGGCCAAAGGCCCAAGAGACCCAGTACTTC. Translated: CASSLGPKAQETQYF. The chain links TRBV5-5 to TRBJ2-5; D remains unclear. V lost 2 bases and J lost 1, with 12 bases in between. Germline CDR1 and CDR2: SGHKS and YYEKEE (reference sequence). The CDR3 contains 15 residues.

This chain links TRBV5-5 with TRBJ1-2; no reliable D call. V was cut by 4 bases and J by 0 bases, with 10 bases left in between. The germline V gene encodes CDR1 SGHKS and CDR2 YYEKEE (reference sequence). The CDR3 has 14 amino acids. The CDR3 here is CASSELMANYGYTF. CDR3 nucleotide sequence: TGTGCCAGCAGCGAATTGATGGCTAACTATGGCTACACCTTC.

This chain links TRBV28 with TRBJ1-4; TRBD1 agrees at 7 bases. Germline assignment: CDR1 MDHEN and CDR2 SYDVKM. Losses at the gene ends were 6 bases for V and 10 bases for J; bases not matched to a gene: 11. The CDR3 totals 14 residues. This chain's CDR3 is CASRPGGRGVKLFF. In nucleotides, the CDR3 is TGTGCCAGCAGGCCAGGGGGAAGGGGGGTAAAACTGTTTTTT.

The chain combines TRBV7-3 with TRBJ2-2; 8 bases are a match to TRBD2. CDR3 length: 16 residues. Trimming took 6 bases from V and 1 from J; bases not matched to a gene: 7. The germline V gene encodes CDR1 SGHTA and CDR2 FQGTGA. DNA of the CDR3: TGTGCCAGCAGTTCCACCGGGACTAGGAACACCGGGGAGCTGTTTTTT. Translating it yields CASSSTGTRNTGELFF.

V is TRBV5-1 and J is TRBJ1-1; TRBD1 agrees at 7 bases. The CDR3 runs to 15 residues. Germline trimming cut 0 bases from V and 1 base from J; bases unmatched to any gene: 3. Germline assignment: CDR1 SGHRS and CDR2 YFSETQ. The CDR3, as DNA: TGCGCCAGCAGCTTGGGACAGGGAGGGAACACTGAAGCTTTCTTT. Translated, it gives CASSLGQGGNTEAFF.

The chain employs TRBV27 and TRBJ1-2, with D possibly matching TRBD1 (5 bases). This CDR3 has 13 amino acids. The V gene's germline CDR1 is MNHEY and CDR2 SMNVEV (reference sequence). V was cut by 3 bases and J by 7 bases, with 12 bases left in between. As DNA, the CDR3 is TGTGCCAGCAGTTTGCTCAGGGCTGGTGGCTACACCTTC. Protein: CASSLLRAGGYTF.